The present T cell receptor (beta chain) was sequenced within a study of blood T cell repertoires in COVID-19. On the study more broadly: Spain, Italy and the United States supplied samples that represented acute and convalescent COVID-19. T cells, B-cell-depleted T cells, or PBMCs supplied cDNA or gDNA.

This CDR3 spans 11 amino acids. Authors' methods: The assay estimated nucleated cells by amplifying reference gene primers. Data came from immunoSEQ multiplex PCR; TCRdb stores just in-frame clones and leaves some out. V and J calls and clone size are as listed in that table; D and trimming were resolved from the DNA. This table holds 55,000 to 70,000 clones, about 83% found once. The chain combines TRBV21-1 with TRBJ2-6; the table's D call of TRBD2 was not tested on the DNA. TRBV21-1 is shown as a pseudogene. Source material: peripheral blood. The sequence was obtained from an elderly woman with acute or convalescent COVID-19. CDR3 loop: CASSKKPLPAF. CDR3 coding DNA: TGTGCCAGCAGCAAAAAGCCGCTGCCGGCTTTC.